The clone carrying this T cell receptor beta chain was seen a few times. The data belong to a study of identical twins' blood T cells. Libraries were made from RNA as TCR cDNA, using a modified protocol. From the 5' RACE reads, TCRdb called clonotypes with MiXCR, one entry per CDR3 protein. This table has 300,000 to 400,000 distinct CDR3 sequences, 28% appearing once. The CDR3 contains 15 residues. With V trimmed by 3 bases and J by 4 bases, 6 bases remained unmatched. Germline loops: CDR1 KGHSH, CDR2 LQKENI. The rearrangement joins TRBV18 to TRBJ1-1, with 9 bases identical to TRBD1. Sequenced material: PBMCs. The sequence was collected from a woman between 18 and 55 years old in good health. The CDR3 protein is CASSPNTGGLTEAFF. As DNA, the CDR3 is TGTGCCAGCTCACCCAATACAGGGGGCCTCACTGAAGCTTTCTTT. The whole variable domain, remainder taken from reference TRBV18 and TRBJ1-1, is NAGVMQNPRHLVRRRGQEARLRCSPMKGHSHVYWYRQLPEEGLKFMVYLQKENIIDESGMPKERFSAEFPKEGPSILRIQQVVRGDSAAYFCASSPNTGGLTEAFFGQGTRLTVV.